The 27 T cell receptor beta chains presented below share a single source sample, sequenced in a study of T cells in Graves' hyperthyroidism and ophthalmopathy. From RNA transcripts, TCR beta CDR3 regions were amplified. HTBI primers were used for first-round RT-PCR of the TCR CDR3. TCRdb analysed the multiplex PCR reads with MiXCR anew, one entry per CDR3 protein. Among roughly 700,000 distinct CDR3 sequences listed, 11% to 15% were seen once. Sequenced: blood. These receptors all stem from a woman aged 18-35 years with Graves' hyperthyroidism.

CDR3 protein: CASSQTGTGGGTNEKLFF. Here the CDR3 DNA reads TGTGCCAGCAGCCAAACCGGGACAGGGGGTGGAACTAATGAAAAACTGTTTTTT. The chain links TRBV4-2 to TRBJ1-4, with 11 bases fitting TRBD1. This CDR3 contains 18 residues. Germline CDR1 and CDR2: LGHNA and YNFKEQ. Trimming took 2 bases from V and 1 from J; bases not matched to a gene: 6.

The J gene is TRBJ2-1, the V gene TRBV6-1; TRBD2 matches at 14 bases. Trimming took 6 bases from V and 8 from J; bases not matched to a gene: 15. Germline V gives CDR1 MNHNS, CDR2 SASEGT. There are 18 residues in the CDR3. CDR3 DNA: TGTGCCAGCAGATCCCTCCGACTAGCGGGAGGGGGGGGGGATGAGCAGTTCTTC. Protein sequence: CASRSLRLAGGGGDEQFF.

This chain connects TRBV7-2 to TRBJ2-1; TRBD2 agrees at 12 bases. The J segment lost 7 bases and the V segment lost 4 bases, leaving 5 bases of the junction unmatched. The CDR3 length is 15 residues. Per the germline V gene, CDR1 is SGHTA and CDR2 is FQGNSA. The CDR3 protein is CASSYRGTSGNEQFF. The CDR3 nucleotides read TGTGCCAGCAGCTATCGCGGGACTAGCGGGAATGAGCAGTTCTTC. The full variable domain, completed using reference TRBV7-2 and TRBJ2-1, is GAGVSQSPSNKVTEKGKDVELRCDPISGHTALYWYRQSLGQGLEFLIYFQGNSAPDKSGLPSDRFSAERTGGSVSTLTIQRTQQEDSAVYLCASSYRGTSGNEQFFGPGTRLTVL.

This clonotype appeared a few times. Here the CDR3 reads CASSSGTLFVGELFF. CDR3 nucleotides: TGTGCCAGCAGTTCCGGGACCCTCTTTGTGGGGGAGCTGTTTTTT. The chain employs TRBV12-3 or TRBV12-4 and TRBJ2-2; either TRBD1 or TRBD2 may fit D (5 bases each). V was pared by 4 bases and J by 8 bases, with 17 bases between. CDR3 size: 15 residues.

This clonotype has at least ten counts. The chain uses TRBV20-1 and TRBJ1-1; D gene uncertain. Trimming removed 5 bases from V and 5 bases from J, with 12 bases in between. The CDR3 consists of 12 residues. Germline V gene lookup returns CDR1 DFQATT and CDR2 SNEGSKA (reference sequence). The CDR3 loop is CSAFSLGTEAFF. The CDR3 DNA reads as TGCAGTGCTTTCTCATTGGGTACTGAAGCTTTCTTT.

At least ten counts were recorded for this clonotype. V usage is TRBV6-1 and J usage is TRBJ2-5, with D tentatively TRBD2 (6 bases). V was trimmed by 4 bases and J by 5 bases, leaving 17 bases between them. CDR1 and CDR2 from the germline V gene are MNHNS and SASEGT. The CDR3 sequence is 15 residues long. The CDR3 region has the DNA TGTGCCAGCAGTGGTTCCCCTTTCGGAGGGGAGACCCAGTACTTC. Its translation is CASSGSPFGGETQYF.

The chain employs TRBV4-2 and TRBJ2-2; D perhaps matches TRBD2 (5 bases). Germline CDR1 and CDR2: LGHNA and YNFKEQ. Trimming took off 0 bases at V and 1 base at J, with 12 bases between the two ends. CDR3 length: 17 amino acids. The CDR3 DNA sequence: TGTGCCAGCAGCCAAGACGTTGTAGCGTTGAACACCGGGGAGCTGTTTTTT. The encoded protein is CASSQDVVALNTGELFF.

V usage is TRBV6-2 or TRBV6-3 and J usage is TRBJ2-3; the match to TRBD2 covers 8 bases. This CDR3 is 17 amino acids long. V lost 1 base to trimming and J lost 3 bases; unmatched junction nucleotides: 9. CDR1 MNHEY and CDR2 SVGEGT come from the germline V gene. CDR3 sequence reads: CASSYYPGGPKTDTQYF. The CDR3, as DNA: TGTGCCAGCAGTTACTATCCGGGAGGGCCGAAGACAGATACGCAGTATTTT.

The table lists this clonotype with a few counts. The rearrangement uses TRBV7-9 and TRBJ1-6, with 10 bases lining up with TRBD1. The germline V gene encodes CDR1 SEHNR and CDR2 FQNEAQ (reference sequence). With V trimmed by 4 bases and J by 6 bases, 6 bases remained unmatched. The CDR3 has 16 amino acids. The CDR3 coding sequence is TGTGCCAGCAGCTCTCCGGGACAGGGGATTAATTCACCCCTCCACTTT. It translates to CASSSPGQGINSPLHF.

This clonotype was counted many times. The chain links TRBV19 to TRBJ2-5, with D possibly being TRBD1 (5 bases). Looked up from germline, CDR1 is LNHDA and CDR2 is SQIVND (reference sequence). The germline V and J ends were trimmed by 6 bases and 5 bases, with 7 bases remaining between them. The CDR3 sequence is 11 residues long. The DNA of the CDR3 is TGTGCCAGTAGCAGGGCTGAGACCCAGTACTTC. Its protein product is CASSRAETQYF.

In this sample, this clonotype turned up many times. Sequence at one end of the junction differs from germline and may be a read error. The chain uses TRBV5-1 and TRBJ2-7; 9 bases fit TRBD1. Germline-derived CDR1 and CDR2 are SGHRS and YFSETQ. The CDR3 consists of 14 residues. The CDR3 reads CASSTTGGSYEQYF. The CDR3 bases are TGTGCCAGCTCAACGACAGGGGGCTCCTACGAGCAGTACTTC.

Concerning this clonotype: This sequence may be a read error, since a much larger clone differs from it by one base. The rearrangement uses TRBV20-1 and TRBJ2-5; 9 bases are shared with TRBD2. CDR3 length: 16 residues. V lost 2 bases to trimming and J lost 1 base; unmatched junction nucleotides: 8. CDR1 DFQATT and CDR2 SNEGSKA come from the germline V gene (reference sequence). CDR3 sequence: CSARPPWTSAQETQYF. CDR3 nucleotides: TGCAGTGCTAGACCCCCTTGGACTAGCGCCCAAGAGACCCAGTACTTC.

This clonotype was detected ten times or more. The chain recombines TRBV12-3 or TRBV12-4 with TRBJ2-7; either TRBD1 or TRBD2 may supply D (6 bases each). Trimming shortened V by 3 bases and J by 3 bases, and 15 bases separated the two germline ends. The CDR3 length is 15 residues. CDR3 sequence (DNA): TGTGCCAGCAGTTTGGCCGGGGGCGGAGGCTACGAGCAGTACTTC. It yields the protein CASSLAGGGGYEQYF.

This clonotype appeared a single time. This clone may be a read error of a much larger clone one base away. The rearrangement uses TRBV30 and TRBJ1-3; no reliable D call. Germline V CDR1 and CDR2: GTSNPN, SVGIG (reference sequence). The CDR3 has 15 amino acids. The CDR3 DNA reads as TGTGCCTGGAGGGAACAGTGGTCCTCTGGAAACACCATGTATTTT. It is translated as CAWREQWSSGNTMYF. Full variable domain (outside the CDR3, taken from reference TRBV30 and TRBJ1-3): SQTIHQWPATLVQPVGSPLSLECTVEGTSNPNLYWYRQAAGRGLQLLFYSVGIGQISSEVPQNLSASRPQDRQFILSSKKLLLSDSGFYLCAWREQWSSGNTMYFGEGSWLTVV.

This clonotype showed up many times. The chain combines TRBV11-2 with TRBJ2-5; D is undetermined. V was trimmed by 2 bases and J by 6 bases, leaving 10 bases between them. Germline CDR1 is SGHAT and CDR2 is FQNNGV. CDR3 size: 13 residues. The CDR3 here is CASSLRGVQTQYF. CDR3 DNA: TGTGCCAGCAGCTTAAGAGGTGTACAGACCCAGTACTTC.

The chain joins TRBV28 to TRBJ1-5; the D gene is possibly TRBD1 (5 bases). Germline values: CDR1 MDHEN, CDR2 SYDVKM. The CDR3 covers 15 residues. The germline V and J ends were trimmed by 6 bases and 9 bases, with 21 bases remaining between them. CDR3 in amino acids: CASSPFGGGTRPQHF. CDR3 nucleotide sequence: TGTGCCAGCAGCCCTTTCGGGGGGGGGACCAGGCCCCAGCATTTT. The variable domain in full, completed from reference TRBV28 and TRBJ1-5, reads DVKVTQSSRYLVKRTGEKVFLECVQDMDHENMFWYRQDPGLGLRLIYFSYDVKMKEKGDIPEGYSVSREKKERFSLILESASTNQTSMYLCASSPFGGGTRPQHFGDGTRLSIL.

This clonotype was seen a few times. This chain connects TRBV3-1 to TRBJ1-1; D uncertain. Germline V lookup: CDR1 LGHDT, CDR2 YNNKEL (reference sequence). V lost 6 bases and J 1 base, leaving 9 bases between the germline ends. The CDR3 consists of 13 residues. CDR3 loop: CASSPATNTEAFF. The CDR3 DNA sequence: TGTGCCAGCAGTCCCGCCACGAACACTGAAGCTTTCTTT.

In its sample, this clonotype was seen many times. V and J are TRBV18 and TRBJ1-1, with D perhaps TRBD1 (6 bases). V gave up 0 bases and J gave up 1 base, with 15 bases separating them. The CDR3 sequence is 17 residues long. Germline V gene sequence: CDR1 KGHSH, CDR2 LQKENI. This CDR3 is CASSPPVPGQTNTEAFF. Here the CDR3 DNA reads TGTGCCAGCTCACCACCTGTGCCCGGACAGACGAACACTGAAGCTTTCTTT.

This clonotype appeared many times. The chain recombines TRBV2 with TRBJ1-5; 7 positions match TRBD1. This CDR3 contains 15 residues. Per the germline V gene, CDR1 is SNHLY and CDR2 is FYNNEI. The ends lost 6 bases at V and 0 bases at J; junction bases unmatched: 5. Here the CDR3 reads CASSQQGTSNQPQHF. The CDR3 bases are TGTGCCAGCAGCCAACAGGGGACTAGCAATCAGCCCCAGCATTTT.

This clonotype appeared a few times. This sequence joins TRBV5-1 and TRBJ2-7; perhaps TRBD2 as D (5 bases). The CDR3 has 12 amino acids. V was cut by 2 bases and J by 7 bases, with 10 bases left in between. From germline, CDR1 is SGHRS and CDR2 YFSETQ. In DNA form, the CDR3 reads TGCGCCAGCAGCTTTCAACGGGGTGAGCAGTACTTC. Protein: CASSFQRGEQYF.

The chain employs TRBV27 and TRBJ2-7; tentative D call: TRBD1 (6 bases). Germline loops: CDR1 MNHEY, CDR2 SMNVEV (reference sequence). Trimming removed 5 bases from V and 5 bases from J, with 16 bases in between. There are 14 residues in the CDR3. The CDR3 sequence is CASSIQGRPDEQYF. CDR3 nucleotide sequence: TGTGCCAGCAGTATTCAGGGGCGTCCCGACGAGCAGTACTTC.

This clonotype was recorded many times. The V gene is TRBV7-2, the J gene TRBJ2-1, with D possibly TRBD2 on 6 matching bases. The CDR3 length is 19 residues. CDR1 is SGHTA, CDR2 FQGNSA, per germline. The V and J ends lost 4 bases and 7 bases respectively, with 29 bases between them. CDR3: CASSYRVLAAERVGNEQFF. DNA for the CDR3: TGTGCCAGCAGCTATAGGGTACTGGCAGCGGAGCGGGTTGGGAATGAGCAGTTCTTC.

This clonotype was observed a handful of times. This chain connects TRBV19 to TRBJ2-7; 12 positions match TRBD1. Trimming at V came to 10 bases and at J to 2 bases, leaving 6 bases not matched to a gene. CDR1 is LNHDA and CDR2 is SQIVND in the germline V gene (reference sequence). CDR3 length: 14 amino acids. The CDR3 DNA follows: TGTGCCACTGGGGGGGACAGGGGGCCCTACGAGCAGTACTTC. Translated, it gives CATGGDRGPYEQYF.

This clonotype was detected many times. CDR3 sequence reads: CASSLGRDQYF. CDR3 coding DNA: TGTGCCAGCAGCTTAGGGAGAGACCAGTACTTC. The chain employs TRBV28 and TRBJ2-5, with D perhaps TRBD2 (5 bases). The V gene lost 6 bases and the J gene lost 10 bases, with 12 bases spanning the gap. Germline CDR1 MDHEN, CDR2 SYDVKM. This CDR3 is built from 11 residues.

This clonotype was picked up many times. The chain combines TRBV6-2 or TRBV6-3 with TRBJ2-5; a weak D match, TRBD2 (5 bases). Germline CDR1 reads MNHEY; CDR2 reads SVGEGT. This CDR3 region has 13 residues. Deletions cut 6 bases from V and 2 bases from J, with 10 bases between. The CDR3 here is CASRTGKQETQYF. DNA for the CDR3: TGTGCCAGCAGAACGGGAAAACAAGAGACCCAGTACTTC.

This clonotype was counted at least ten times. The rearrangement uses TRBV12-3 or TRBV12-4 and TRBJ1-1; perhaps TRBD1 as D (5 bases). The length of the CDR3 is 13 residues. Trimming took 8 bases from V and 4 from J, leaving 14 bases between them. The CDR3 is CASPEGRSTEAFF. The CDR3, as DNA: TGTGCCAGCCCTGAGGGGCGCAGCACTGAAGCTTTCTTT.

In this sample, this clonotype turned up many times. The CDR3: CASSEALGPGGTF. The CDR3 nucleotides are TGTGCCAGCAGTGAAGCGCTAGGGCCCGGGGGCACCTTC. This rearrangement joins TRBV2 to TRBJ1-2; TRBD1 might be the D (5 bases). Looked up from germline, CDR1 is SNHLY and CDR2 is FYNNEI. The CDR3 contains 13 residues. V was trimmed by 0 bases and J by 13 bases, leaving 15 bases between them.